The source of this TCR beta chain is a study of blood T cell repertoires in COVID-19. Across the study: COVID-19 samples from acute and convalescent phases originated in the United States, Italy and Spain. T cells, B-cell-depleted T cells, or PBMCs provided the cDNA or gDNA that served as material.

Germline-derived CDR1 and CDR2 are LNHDA and SQIVND (reference sequence). The V and J ends lost 10 bases and 0 bases respectively, with 27 bases between them. The CDR3 extends over 19 amino acids. As processed by the authors: From reference gene primer amplification, estimates of nucleated cell counts were derived. Using immunoSEQ multiplex PCR, the repertoire was profiled, and TCRdb retains in-frame clones only, with some absent. V and J calls and clone size come straight from that table; D and trimming were deduced from the DNA. The table lists around 310,000 clones, around 91% of them singletons, with around 13% in the top ten.

The clonotype was recovered from a woman in her fifties or sixties with acute or convalescent COVID-19. V usage is TRBV19 and J usage is TRBJ1-4; D call uncertain. What was sequenced was peripheral blood. The CDR3 loop is CAIVGQLNALRATNEKLFF. CDR3 DNA sequence: TGTGCCATAGTCGGGCAGCTCAACGCCCTGAGGGCAACTAATGAAAAACTGTTTTTT.